The 10 T cell receptor beta chains reported below all come from one sample, sequenced in a study of T cell changes during pregnancy in multiple sclerosis. Assay: immunoSEQ multiplex PCR; the TCRdb copy retains only in-frame clones and omits some. The table shows 40,000 to 60,000 clones, with approximately 95% occurring only once. The sequences come from CD8+ T cells from peripheral blood mononuclear cells, collected in the first trimester of pregnancy. The receptors derive from a female donor with multiple sclerosis, enrolled in a pregnancy study.

This chain connects TRBV21-1 to TRBJ1-1; TRBD1, the table's D call, was not compared with the DNA. TRBV21-1 is a pseudogene. The CDR3 length is 15 residues. The CDR3 nucleotides read TGTGCCAGCAGCAACGGACCCCCTTTCAGGGGTGAAGCTTTCTTT. Its translation is CASSNGPPFRGEAFF.

This sequence joins TRBV5-1 and TRBJ1-2; the D is unclear. CDR3 length: 15 residues. Germline CDR1 SGHRS, CDR2 YFSETQ. Trimming pared 4 bases from V and 2 bases from J, leaving 15 bases between. Here the CDR3 DNA reads TGCGCCAGCAGCCCTGATTTGGGCCAGAACTATGGCTACACCTTC. Its protein product is CASSPDLGQNYGYTF.

This clone was detected only once. The chain joins TRBV28 to TRBJ2-1; 12 bases agree with TRBD2. The CDR3 consists of 15 residues. V shed 6 bases and J 9 bases; nucleotides not matched to a gene: 9. Germline V lookup: CDR1 MDHEN, CDR2 SYDVKM. CDR3 sequence: CASSSRTSGIGEQFF. DNA for the CDR3: TGTGCCAGCAGCTCTCGGACTAGCGGGATTGGTGAGCAGTTCTTC.

The DNA of the CDR3 is TGCGCCAGCAGCTTGACGCTGGTGGGGGGCACTGAAGCTTTCTTT. It specifies CASSLTLVGGTEAFF. J is TRBJ1-1 and V is TRBV5-1, with D tentatively TRBD1 (5 bases). V was trimmed by 1 base and J by 4 bases, leaving 14 bases between them. The germline V gene encodes CDR1 SGHRS and CDR2 YFSETQ. The CDR3 runs 15 residues. Using reference TRBV5-1 and TRBJ1-1 for the parts outside the CDR3, the full variable domain is KAGVTQTPRYLIKTRGQQVTLSCSPISGHRSVSWYQQTPGQGLQFLFEYFSETQRNKGNFPGRFSGRQFSNSRSEMNVSTLELGDSALYLCASSLTLVGGTEAFFGQGTRLTVV.

The chain links TRBV5-4 to TRBJ2-1, with TRBD2 as a possible D gene (6 bases). CDR3 size: 14 residues. Deletions cut 1 base from V and 4 bases from J, with 9 bases between. Germline CDR1 is SGHNT and CDR2 is YYREEE (reference sequence). The DNA of the CDR3 is TGTGCCAGCAGCTTGCCCGGGACTTACAATGAGCAGTTCTTC. It is translated as CASSLPGTYNEQFF.

The rearrangement joins TRBV15 to TRBJ2-7, with a possible D match to TRBD1 (6 bases). Between the trimmed V and J ends, which lost 5 bases and 1 base, there was a span of 12 bases. The CDR3 covers 14 residues. The germline gives CDR1 LNHNV, CDR2 YYDKDF (reference sequence). CDR3: CATSQHTGSYEQYF. The CDR3, as DNA: TGTGCCACCAGCCAACACACAGGGTCCTACGAGCAGTACTTC.

The V gene is TRBV11-1, the J gene TRBJ2-1; D is undetermined. The CDR3 spans 15 residues. Germline assignment: CDR1 SGHAT and CDR2 FQDESV (reference sequence). Deletions cut 4 bases from V and 4 bases from J, with 14 bases between. The CDR3 sequence: CASSSLENRYNEQFF. The CDR3 DNA follows: TGTGCCAGCAGCTCGTTAGAGAACCGATACAATGAGCAGTTCTTC.

The chain combines TRBV4-1 with TRBJ1-1; 7 bases line up with TRBD1. The CDR3 has 14 amino acids. Germline V gene sequence: CDR1 MGHRA, CDR2 YSYEKL. Losses at the gene ends were 5 bases for V and 4 bases for J; bases not matched to a gene: 7. DNA of the CDR3: TGCGCCAGCAGCTATAGACAGGGAAGCACTGAAGCTTTCTTT. Amino acids: CASSYRQGSTEAFF.

The chain has TRBV6-1 and TRBJ2-5; a possible D gene is TRBD1 (6 bases). Germline V lookup: CDR1 MNHNS, CDR2 SASEGT. This CDR3 is built from 13 residues. V lost 6 bases to trimming and J lost 4 bases, with 12 bases between them. The CDR3 bases are TGTGCCAGCAGCCGCCGACAGGCAGAGACCCAGTACTTC. Protein sequence: CASSRRQAETQYF.

The chain links TRBV30 to TRBJ2-7, with 12 bases identical to TRBD1. Germline loops: CDR1 GTSNPN, CDR2 SVGIG (reference sequence). The CDR3 loop spans 19 amino acids. J lost 2 bases, V lost 2 bases, and 16 bases had no gene match. CDR3 loop: CAWSPSRDRGLRGAYEQYF. In nucleotides, the CDR3 is TGTGCCTGGAGTCCAAGCCGGGACAGGGGGCTTCGGGGAGCCTACGAGCAGTACTTC. The entire variable domain, with the rest obtained from reference TRBV30 and TRBJ2-7, is as follows: SQTIHQWPATLVQPVGSPLSLECTVEGTSNPNLYWYRQAAGRGLQLLFYSVGIGQISSEVPQNLSASRPQDRQFILSSKKLLLSDSGFYLCAWSPSRDRGLRGAYEQYFGPGTRLTVT.